The clone carrying this T cell receptor (beta chain) was detected a few times. This PCR relied on a set of 60 Vbeta primers and 13 Jbeta primers. Only in-frame clones appear in the TCRdb table, and some are missing; sequencing was by immunoSEQ multiplex PCR. This table holds about 150,000 clones, 77% found once. This record belongs to a study of cytomegalovirus exposure and HLA in healthy donors. Per germline, CDR1 SNHLY and CDR2 FYNNEI. This CDR3 region has 13 residues. Trimming left V 3 bases short and J 8 bases short, with 13 bases between. The receptor was isolated from a woman in her thirties in good health and CMV-seropositive. This rearrangement joins TRBV2 to TRBJ1-1, with TRBD1 as a possible D gene (5 bases). The sample taken for sequencing was PBMCs. DNA for the CDR3: TGTGCCAGCAGTGAGGGTAGGTACAGGGAAGCTTTCTTT. Translated, it gives CASSEGRYREAFF.